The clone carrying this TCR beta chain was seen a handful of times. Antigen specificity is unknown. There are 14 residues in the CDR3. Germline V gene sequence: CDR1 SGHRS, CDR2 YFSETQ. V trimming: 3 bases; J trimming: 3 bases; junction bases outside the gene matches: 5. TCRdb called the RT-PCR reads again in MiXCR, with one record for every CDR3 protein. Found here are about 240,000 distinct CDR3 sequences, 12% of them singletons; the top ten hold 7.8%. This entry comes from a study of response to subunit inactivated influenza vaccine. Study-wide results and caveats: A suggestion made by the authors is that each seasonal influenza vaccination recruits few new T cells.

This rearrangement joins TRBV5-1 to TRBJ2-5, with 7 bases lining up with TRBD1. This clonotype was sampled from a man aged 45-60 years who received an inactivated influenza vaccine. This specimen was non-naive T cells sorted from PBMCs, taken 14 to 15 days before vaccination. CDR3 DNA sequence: TGCGCCAGCAGCTGGGGGACAGCAGAAGAGACCCAGTACTTC. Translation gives CASSWGTAEETQYF. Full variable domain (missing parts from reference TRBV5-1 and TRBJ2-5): KAGVTQTPRYLIKTRGQQVTLSCSPISGHRSVSWYQQTPGQGLQFLFEYFSETQRNKGNFPGRFSGRQFSNSRSEMNVSTLELGDSALYLCASSWGTAEETQYFGPGTRLLVL.